The T cell receptor (beta chain) under discussion was sequenced for a study of CD8+ T cells in alopecia areata. Study observations and caveats: TCRs were shared less clearly across patients than in mice, possibly for HLA-related reasons.

Germline lookup yields CDR1 SQVTM and CDR2 ANQGSEA. Trimming took off 1 base at V and 3 bases at J, with 9 bases between the two ends. The CDR3 contains 13 residues. The treatment here: oral pan-JAK inhibitor, 5-10 mg twice daily. As the sequencing template, cDNA was produced by extracting RNA and reverse transcribing it. The data were produced by immunoSEQ multiplex PCR, yet TCRdb's version contains in-frame clones alone and is incomplete. This sample yields 170,000 or so clones, of which about 60% are seen a single time; roughly 12% belongs to the top ten. This clone was detected only a few times. Its specificity is not known.

V is TRBV29-1 and J is TRBJ1-2, with D tentatively TRBD1 (5 bases). The sequence was obtained from a human donor with alopecia areata. The sequenced sample was CD8+ T cells sorted from blood, obtained at week 24, from a patient treated with tofacitinib. The CDR3 region is CSVEGGFDYGYTF. In DNA, the CDR3 is TGCAGCGTTGAAGGGGGCTTTGACTATGGCTACACCTTC.